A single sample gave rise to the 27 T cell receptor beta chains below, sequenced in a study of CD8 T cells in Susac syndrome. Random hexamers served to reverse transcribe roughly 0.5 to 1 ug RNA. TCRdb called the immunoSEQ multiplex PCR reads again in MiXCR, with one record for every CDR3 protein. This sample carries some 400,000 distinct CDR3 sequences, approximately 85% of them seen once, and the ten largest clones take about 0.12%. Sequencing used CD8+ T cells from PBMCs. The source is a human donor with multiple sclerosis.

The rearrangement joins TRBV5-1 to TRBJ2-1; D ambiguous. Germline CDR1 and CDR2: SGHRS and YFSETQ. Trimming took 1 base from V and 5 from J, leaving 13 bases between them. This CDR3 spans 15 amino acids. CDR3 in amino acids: CASSLNSRLNNEQFF. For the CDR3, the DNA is TGCGCCAGCAGCTTGAATAGTCGACTCAACAATGAGCAGTTCTTC.

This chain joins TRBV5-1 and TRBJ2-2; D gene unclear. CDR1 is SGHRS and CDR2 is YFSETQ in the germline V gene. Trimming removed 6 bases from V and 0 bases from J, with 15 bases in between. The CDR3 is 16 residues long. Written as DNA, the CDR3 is TGCGCCAGCAACCCCTATGGACCGACGAACACCGGGGAGCTGTTTTTT. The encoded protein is CASNPYGPTNTGELFF.

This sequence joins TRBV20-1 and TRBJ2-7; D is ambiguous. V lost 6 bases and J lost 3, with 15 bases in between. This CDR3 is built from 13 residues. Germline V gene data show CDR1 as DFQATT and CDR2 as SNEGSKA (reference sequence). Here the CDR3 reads CSAENERDYEQYF. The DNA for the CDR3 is TGCAGTGCCGAAAACGAGCGAGACTACGAGCAGTACTTC.

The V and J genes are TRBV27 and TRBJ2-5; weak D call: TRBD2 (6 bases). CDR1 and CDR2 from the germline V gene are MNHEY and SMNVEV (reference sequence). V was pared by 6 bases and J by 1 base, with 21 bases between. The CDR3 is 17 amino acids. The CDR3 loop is CASSFYNPRESQETQYF. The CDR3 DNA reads TGTGCCAGCAGCTTTTATAACCCACGGGAGAGCCAAGAGACCCAGTACTTC.

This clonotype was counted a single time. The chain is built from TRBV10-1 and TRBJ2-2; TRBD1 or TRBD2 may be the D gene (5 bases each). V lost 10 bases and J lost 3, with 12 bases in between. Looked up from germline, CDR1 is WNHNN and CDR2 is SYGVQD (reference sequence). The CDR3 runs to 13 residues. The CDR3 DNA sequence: TGCGCCACCGGGATGGGGGACACCGGGGAGCTGTTTTTT. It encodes CATGMGDTGELFF.

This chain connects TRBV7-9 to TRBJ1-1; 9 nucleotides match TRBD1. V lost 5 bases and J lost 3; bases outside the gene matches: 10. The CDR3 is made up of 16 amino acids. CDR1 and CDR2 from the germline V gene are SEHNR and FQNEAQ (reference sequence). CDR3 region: CASSPDRGEPYTEAFF. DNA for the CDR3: TGTGCCAGCAGCCCCGACAGGGGGGAGCCGTACACTGAAGCTTTCTTT.

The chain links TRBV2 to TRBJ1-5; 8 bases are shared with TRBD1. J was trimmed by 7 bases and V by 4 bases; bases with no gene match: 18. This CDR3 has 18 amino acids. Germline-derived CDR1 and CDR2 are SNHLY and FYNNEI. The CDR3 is CASSASSQGAPSGQPQHF. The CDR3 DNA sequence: TGTGCCAGCAGTGCATCCTCTCAGGGGGCACCTTCGGGACAGCCCCAGCATTTT.

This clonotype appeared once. The CDR3 region has the DNA TGTGCCAGCAGTTATAAACCCCGGGACAGGGCTCCTTTGGCTGGAAACACCATATATTTT. Amino acids: CASSYKPRDRAPLAGNTIYF. The rearrangement joins TRBV7-6 to TRBJ1-3, with 9 bases lining up with TRBD1. This CDR3 is 20 amino acids long. Germline V lookup: CDR1 SGHVS, CDR2 FNYEAQ. The trim removed 6 bases at V and 2 bases at J, leaving 20 bases unmatched.

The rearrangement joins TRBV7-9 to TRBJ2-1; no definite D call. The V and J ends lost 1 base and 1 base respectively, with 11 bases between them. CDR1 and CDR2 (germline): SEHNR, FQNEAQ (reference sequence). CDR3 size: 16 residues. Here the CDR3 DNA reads TGTGCCAGCAGCTTAGGAAGTCAGCCATCCTACAATGAGCAGTTCTTC. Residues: CASSLGSQPSYNEQFF. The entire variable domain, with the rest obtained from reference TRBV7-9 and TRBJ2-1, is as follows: DTGVSQNPRHKITKRGQNVTFRCDPISEHNRLYWYRQTLGQGPEFLTYFQNEAQLEKSRLLSDRFSAERPKGSFSTLEIQRTEQGDSAMYLCASSLGSQPSYNEQFFGPGTRLTVL.

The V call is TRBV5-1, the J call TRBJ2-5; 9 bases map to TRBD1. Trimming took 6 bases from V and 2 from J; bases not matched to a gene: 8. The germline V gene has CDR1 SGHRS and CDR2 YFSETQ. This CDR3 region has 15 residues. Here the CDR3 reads CASTPRDRVQETQYF. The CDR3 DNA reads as TGCGCCAGCACTCCCAGGGACAGGGTACAAGAGACCCAGTACTTC. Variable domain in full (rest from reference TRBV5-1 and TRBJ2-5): KAGVTQTPRYLIKTRGQQVTLSCSPISGHRSVSWYQQTPGQGLQFLFEYFSETQRNKGNFPGRFSGRQFSNSRSEMNVSTLELGDSALYLCASTPRDRVQETQYFGPGTRLLVL.

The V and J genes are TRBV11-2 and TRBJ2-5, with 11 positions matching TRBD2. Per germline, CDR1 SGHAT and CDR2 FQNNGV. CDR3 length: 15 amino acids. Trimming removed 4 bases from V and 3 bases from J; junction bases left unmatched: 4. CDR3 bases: TGTGCCAGCAGCTCCGGTAGCGGGGGGGAAGAGACCCAGTACTTC. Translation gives CASSSGSGGEETQYF.

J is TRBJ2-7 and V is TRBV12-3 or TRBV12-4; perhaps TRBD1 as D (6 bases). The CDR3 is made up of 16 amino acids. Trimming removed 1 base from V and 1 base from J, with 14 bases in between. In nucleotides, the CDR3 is TGTGCCAGCAGTTTAGACACCGGACAGAGATCCTACGAGCAGTACTTC. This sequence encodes CASSLDTGQRSYEQYF.

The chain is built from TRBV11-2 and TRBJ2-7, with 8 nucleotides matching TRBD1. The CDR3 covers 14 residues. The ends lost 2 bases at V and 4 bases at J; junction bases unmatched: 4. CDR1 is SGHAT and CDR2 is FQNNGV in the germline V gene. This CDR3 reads CASSLMQGAYEQYF. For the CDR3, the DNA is TGTGCCAGCAGCTTAATGCAGGGGGCTTACGAGCAGTACTTC.

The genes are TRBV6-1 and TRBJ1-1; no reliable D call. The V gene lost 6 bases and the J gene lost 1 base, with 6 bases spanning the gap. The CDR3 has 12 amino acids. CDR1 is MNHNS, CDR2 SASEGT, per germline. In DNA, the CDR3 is TGTGCCAGCAGGGGTGCGAACACTGAAGCTTTCTTT. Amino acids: CASRGANTEAFF.

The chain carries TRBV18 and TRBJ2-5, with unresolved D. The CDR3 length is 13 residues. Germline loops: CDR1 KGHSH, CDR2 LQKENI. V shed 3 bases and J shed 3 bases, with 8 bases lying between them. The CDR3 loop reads CASSPAGEETQYF. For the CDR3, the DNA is TGTGCCAGCTCACCTGCAGGTGAAGAGACCCAGTACTTC.

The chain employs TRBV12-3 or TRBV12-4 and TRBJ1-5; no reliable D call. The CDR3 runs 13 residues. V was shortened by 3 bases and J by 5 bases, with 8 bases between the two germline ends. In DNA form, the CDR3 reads TGTGCCAGCAGTTTCTTAGGGCATCAGCCCCAGCATTTT. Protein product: CASSFLGHQPQHF.

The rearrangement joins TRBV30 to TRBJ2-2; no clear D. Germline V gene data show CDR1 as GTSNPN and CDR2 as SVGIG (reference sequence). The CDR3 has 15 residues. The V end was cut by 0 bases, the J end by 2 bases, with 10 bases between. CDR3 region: CAWSVFRVNTGELFF. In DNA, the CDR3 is TGTGCCTGGAGTGTATTTCGGGTTAACACCGGGGAGCTGTTTTTT.

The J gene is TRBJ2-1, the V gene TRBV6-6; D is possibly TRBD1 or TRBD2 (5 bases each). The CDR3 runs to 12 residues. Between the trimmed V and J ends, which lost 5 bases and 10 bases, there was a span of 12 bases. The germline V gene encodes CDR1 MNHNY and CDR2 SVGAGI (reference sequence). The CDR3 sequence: CASSRGPDEQFF. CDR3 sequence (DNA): TGTGCCAGCAGTCGGGGCCCAGACGAGCAGTTCTTC.

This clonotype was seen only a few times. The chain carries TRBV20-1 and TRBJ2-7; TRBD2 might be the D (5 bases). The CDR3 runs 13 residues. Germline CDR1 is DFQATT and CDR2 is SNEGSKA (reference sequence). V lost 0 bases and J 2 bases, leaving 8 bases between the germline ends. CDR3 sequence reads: CSARDGETYEQYF. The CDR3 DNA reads TGCAGTGCTAGAGATGGGGAGACCTACGAGCAGTACTTC.

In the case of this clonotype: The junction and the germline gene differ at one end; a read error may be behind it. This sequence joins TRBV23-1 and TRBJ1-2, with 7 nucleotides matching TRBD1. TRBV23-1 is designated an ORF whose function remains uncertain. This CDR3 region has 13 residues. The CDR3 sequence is CASSQTGPYDYTF. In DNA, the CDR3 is TGCGCCAGCAGTCAGACAGGGCCTTATGACTACACCTTC.

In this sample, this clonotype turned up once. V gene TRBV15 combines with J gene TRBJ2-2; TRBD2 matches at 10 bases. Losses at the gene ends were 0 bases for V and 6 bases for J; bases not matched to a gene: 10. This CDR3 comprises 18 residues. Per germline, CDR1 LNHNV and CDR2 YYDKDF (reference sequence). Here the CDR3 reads CATSRDREAGGPPGELFF. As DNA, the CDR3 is TGTGCCACCAGCAGAGATCGGGAAGCGGGAGGGCCCCCCGGGGAGCTGTTTTTT.

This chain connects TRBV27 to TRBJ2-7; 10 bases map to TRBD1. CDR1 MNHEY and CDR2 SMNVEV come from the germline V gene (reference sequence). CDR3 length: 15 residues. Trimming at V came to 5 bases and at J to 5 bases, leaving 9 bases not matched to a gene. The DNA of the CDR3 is TGTGCCAGCAGTCTACCGGGACAGGGGTTCAACGAGCAGTACTTC. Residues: CASSLPGQGFNEQYF.

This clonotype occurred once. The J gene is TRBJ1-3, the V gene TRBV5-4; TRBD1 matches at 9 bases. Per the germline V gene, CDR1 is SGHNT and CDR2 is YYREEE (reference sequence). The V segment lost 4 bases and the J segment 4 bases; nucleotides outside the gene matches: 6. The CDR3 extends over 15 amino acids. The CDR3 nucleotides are TGTGCCAGCAGCCGTGACAGGGGGGGCGGAAACACCATATATTTT. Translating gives CASSRDRGGGNTIYF.

CDR3 in DNA: TGTGCCAGCAGCTTAGCCGCCGGGACAGCGAACACTGAAGCTTTCTTT. Residues: CASSLAAGTANTEAFF. The chain has TRBV5-4 and TRBJ1-1; 7 bases are shared with TRBD1. The V gene end was trimmed by 2 bases and the J gene end by 1 base; junction bases not matched to a gene: 8. CDR3 length equals 16 residues. Germline CDR1 reads SGHNT; CDR2 reads YYREEE (reference sequence).

CDR3 region: CASSLGRGDEQFF. CDR3 nucleotide sequence: TGTGCCAGCAGTTTAGGTAGGGGGGATGAGCAGTTCTTC. V gene TRBV12-3 or TRBV12-4 combines with J gene TRBJ2-1, with D possibly called TRBD1 or TRBD2 (6 bases each). CDR3 length equals 13 residues. V was shortened by 1 base and J by 8 bases, with 9 bases between the two germline ends.

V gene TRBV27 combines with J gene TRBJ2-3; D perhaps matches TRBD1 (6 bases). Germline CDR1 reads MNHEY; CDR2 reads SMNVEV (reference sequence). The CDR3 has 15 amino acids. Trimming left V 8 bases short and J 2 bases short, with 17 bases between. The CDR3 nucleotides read TGTGCCAGCGGAGCTCCGGGACAATACACAGATACGCAGTATTTT. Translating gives CASGAPGQYTDTQYF.

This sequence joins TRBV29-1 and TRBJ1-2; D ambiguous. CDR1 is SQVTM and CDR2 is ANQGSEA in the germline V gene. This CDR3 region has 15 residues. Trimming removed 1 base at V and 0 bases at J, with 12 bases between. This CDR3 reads CSVEGTFPANYGYTF. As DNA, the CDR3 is TGCAGCGTTGAAGGCACCTTCCCAGCTAACTATGGCTACACCTTC.